These 21 T cell receptor beta chains share one sample of origin, sequenced in a study of blood T cells in healthy people across ages. Primers used in a second PCR of about 6 to 11 cycles were a sample-barcoded 5' primer and a J-beta primer mix. TCRdb processed the 5' RACE reads anew with MiXCR; each CDR3 protein has one entry. The sample holds 760,000 or so distinct CDR3 sequences, 25% seen once. These sequences were also reported in another study, on T cells of mothers and their children.

The sample consisted of blood. The receptors were gathered from a boy aged 5-17 years in good health.

The rearrangement uses TRBV7-9 and TRBJ2-3, with a weak D call TRBD1 (5 bases). The length of the CDR3 is 14 residues. Trimming left V 1 base short and J 2 bases short, with 7 bases between. Germline CDR1 is SEHNR and CDR2 is FQNEAQ (reference sequence). CDR3 sequence reads: CASSLDRFTDTQYF. The CDR3 nucleotides read TGTGCCAGCAGCTTAGACAGGTTCACAGATACGCAGTATTTT.

A few counts support this clonotype. A read error may produce the germline difference seen at one junction end. This rearrangement joins TRBV7-7 to TRBJ2-1; 10 bases match TRBD2. CDR3 length equals 18 residues. Looked up from germline, CDR1 is SSHAT and CDR2 is FNYEAQ (reference sequence). CDR3 DNA sequence: TGTGCTAGCACCGAGAGATCCCTAGCGGGAGTGAGTTGCGATGAGCAGTTCTTC. Translation gives CASTERSLAGVSCDEQFF.

The chain employs TRBV29-1 and TRBJ2-1; perhaps TRBD1 as D (6 bases). Germline V gives CDR1 SQVTM, CDR2 ANQGSEA. Deletions cut 3 bases from V and 0 bases from J, with 12 bases between. This CDR3 has 15 residues. CDR3: CSVDAGDGSYNEQFF. The CDR3 DNA sequence: TGCAGCGTTGATGCAGGGGATGGCTCCTACAATGAGCAGTTCTTC.

This clonotype was observed a few times. A junction boundary mismatches the germline segment, possibly from a read error. This chain connects TRBV6-5 to TRBJ2-7; D not resolved. The CDR3 extends over 10 amino acids. Germline V gives CDR1 MNHEY, CDR2 SVGAGI. This CDR3 is CASSYIAGSF. The CDR3 DNA follows: TGTGCCAGCAGTTATATAGCCGGTTCCTTC.

This clonotype came up a few times. The chain uses TRBV7-2 and TRBJ1-6; a weak D match, TRBD1 (6 bases). CDR1 is SGHTA and CDR2 is FQGNSA in the germline V gene. Between the trimmed V and J ends, which lost 2 bases and 7 bases, there was a span of 15 bases. This CDR3 is built from 16 residues. The CDR3 nucleotides are TGTGCCAGCAGCTTACATGCGACAGGCGTAAATTCACCCCTCCACTTT. Amino acid sequence: CASSLHATGVNSPLHF.

This clonotype appeared a few times. The V gene is TRBV29-1, the J gene TRBJ2-5, with a weak D call TRBD1 (7 bases). CDR1 and CDR2 (germline): SQVTM, ANQGSEA. Trimming shortened V by 5 bases and J by 5 bases, and 21 bases separated the two germline ends. The CDR3 is 15 amino acids. As DNA, the CDR3 is TGCAGCGTTCGGGGGACAGTCCTCAACCGGGAGACCCAGTACTTC. Protein product: CSVRGTVLNRETQYF.

The chain combines TRBV7-9 with TRBJ2-4; D is unresolved. The CDR3 consists of 16 residues. V lost 5 bases to trimming and J lost 5 bases, with 19 bases between them. CDR1 SEHNR and CDR2 FQNEAQ come from the germline V gene (reference sequence). CDR3 sequence (DNA): TGTGCCAGCAGCCAAGGTCAGGTGGGCCAAGAAAACATTCAGTACTTC. Amino acids: CASSQGQVGQENIQYF.

V usage is TRBV7-9 and J usage is TRBJ2-2, with TRBD2 matching over 9 bases. The germline CDR1 and CDR2 sequences are SEHNR and FQNEAQ (reference sequence). The CDR3 consists of 15 residues. After removal of 3 bases from V and 4 bases from J, the junction contained 3 bases not matched to a gene. The CDR3 nucleotides read TGTGCCAGCAGCTTGGCGGGAGGGCGCACCGGGGAGCTGTTTTTT. This sequence encodes CASSLAGGRTGELFF.

This clonotype was detected a few times. The J gene is TRBJ1-6, the V gene TRBV4-3; no reliable D call. The V end lost 0 bases, the J end lost 9 bases, and 9 bases lay between the germline ends. Germline-derived CDR1 and CDR2 are LGHNA and YSLEER. This CDR3 spans 14 amino acids. The CDR3 sequence: CASSQDRISSPLHF. In nucleotides, the CDR3 is TGCGCCAGCAGCCAAGATAGGATTAGTTCACCCCTCCACTTT.

The V and J genes are TRBV5-1 and TRBJ1-2; tentative D call: TRBD1 (5 bases). Trimming removed 4 bases from V and 5 bases from J, with 15 bases in between. This CDR3 is 14 amino acids long. The germline gives CDR1 SGHRS, CDR2 YFSETQ. CDR3 loop: CASSNDGQSYGYTF. CDR3 sequence (DNA): TGCGCCAGCAGCAACGACGGACAATCGTATGGCTACACCTTC. The entire variable domain, with the rest obtained from reference TRBV5-1 and TRBJ1-2, is as follows: KAGVTQTPRYLIKTRGQQVTLSCSPISGHRSVSWYQQTPGQGLQFLFEYFSETQRNKGNFPGRFSGRQFSNSRSEMNVSTLELGDSALYLCASSNDGQSYGYTFGSGTRLTVV.

This clonotype was counted only a few times. The CDR3 reads CSVSQGRGGNQPQHF. Written as DNA, the CDR3 is TGCAGCGTGAGCCAAGGGCGGGGTGGCAATCAGCCCCAGCATTTT. The chain recombines TRBV29-1 with TRBJ1-5; D not resolved. V gave up 6 bases and J gave up 2 bases, with 17 bases separating them. CDR3 size: 15 residues. Germline-derived CDR1 and CDR2 are SQVTM and ANQGSEA.

This clonotype was counted between two and nine times. The genes are TRBV7-8 and TRBJ2-1; D unclear. Germline CDR1 and CDR2: SGHVS and FQNEAQ. V dropped 1 base and J dropped 6 bases, with 10 bases sitting between them. The CDR3 totals 14 residues. The CDR3 DNA sequence: TGTGCCAGCAGCTTAGAGGGTCGCCGCAATGAGCAGTTCTTC. It translates to CASSLEGRRNEQFF.

Remarks on this clonotype: A much larger clone lies one base from this, so it may be a read error. This sequence joins TRBV7-2 and TRBJ2-1; D is unresolved. The CDR3 covers 12 residues. CDR1 and CDR2 from the germline V gene are SGHTA and FQGNSA. Trimming took off 2 bases at V and 6 bases at J, with 5 bases between the two ends. CDR3 coding DNA: TGTGCCAGCAGCTTACAGGTCAATGAGCAGTTCTTC. This sequence encodes CASSLQVNEQFF.

CDR3 residues: CASSQEGFPLAGGYNEQFF. CDR3 nucleotide sequence: TGTGCCAGCAGCCAAGAAGGTTTCCCTCTAGCGGGAGGCTACAATGAGCAGTTCTTC. J is TRBJ2-1 and V is TRBV14; 11 bases match TRBD2. Germline lookup yields CDR1 SGHDN and CDR2 FVKESK. V was pared by 0 bases and J by 3 bases, with 10 bases of the junction left unmatched. The CDR3 totals 19 residues.

This clonotype was counted ten times or more. V is TRBV5-1 and J is TRBJ1-6; D remains unclear. The V gene lost 6 bases and the J gene lost 10 bases, with 26 bases spanning the gap. The CDR3 contains 17 residues. CDR1 SGHRS and CDR2 YFSETQ come from the germline V gene. The CDR3 sequence is CASTMAPGTERSSPLHF. The CDR3 DNA follows: TGCGCCAGCACCATGGCCCCGGGCACGGAGCGGAGCTCACCCCTCCACTTT.

In its sample, this clonotype was seen a few times. This chain joins TRBV4-1 and TRBJ1-1; D is uncertain. The V gene's germline CDR1 is MGHRA and CDR2 YSYEKL. The V and J ends lost 1 base and 10 bases respectively, with 19 bases between them. This CDR3 region has 15 residues. CDR3 DNA sequence: TGCGCCAGCAGCCAAGTAAGGTCTTCAGCGTTTGTAGCTTTCTTT. It is translated as CASSQVRSSAFVAFF.

This clonotype has only a few counts. The CDR3: CASSLGESFRGNTIYF. DNA of the CDR3: TGTGCCAGCAGTTTGGGTGAATCCTTCCGTGGAAACACCATATATTTT. J is TRBJ1-3 and V is TRBV6-6; D is uncertain. This CDR3 has 16 residues. Trimming took off 4 bases at V and 3 bases at J, with 16 bases between the two ends. From germline, CDR1 is MNHNY and CDR2 SVGAGI (reference sequence).

As to this clonotype: One end of the junction varies from germline; a read error may be responsible. V and J are TRBV7-2 and TRBJ1-3; TRBD1 might be the D (5 bases). This CDR3 comprises 15 residues. CDR1 is SGHTA, CDR2 FQGNSA, per germline. This CDR3 is CASSLTGYSGDTIYF. The CDR3, as DNA: TGTGCCAGCAGCCTAACAGGATACTCTGGAGACACCATATATTTT.

The chain carries TRBV7-9 and TRBJ1-1; 8 bases line up with TRBD1. From germline, CDR1 is SEHNR and CDR2 FQNEAQ (reference sequence). CDR3 length equals 15 residues. The trim removed 1 base at V and 2 bases at J, leaving 3 bases unmatched. CDR3 amino acids: CASSLGRGLNTEAFF. The DNA for the CDR3 is TGTGCCAGCAGCTTAGGCAGGGGGCTCAACACTGAAGCTTTCTTT.

This clonotype was seen a handful of times. This rearrangement joins TRBV2 to TRBJ2-3; the match to TRBD2 covers 9 bases. The CDR3 has 15 amino acids. V lost 7 bases and J lost 0; bases outside the gene matches: 5. CDR1 SNHLY and CDR2 FYNNEI come from the germline V gene. The CDR3 DNA sequence: TGTGCCAGCAACCCGACTAGCGGTAGCACAGATACGCAGTATTTT. Translating gives CASNPTSGSTDTQYF.

The table lists this clonotype with a few counts. The chain carries TRBV12-3 or TRBV12-4 and TRBJ1-5; 10 nucleotides match TRBD1. The CDR3 spans 18 residues. The trim removed 1 base at V and 4 bases at J, leaving 10 bases unmatched. CDR3 amino acids: CASSLGGQGLSLNQPQHF. As DNA, the CDR3 is TGTGCCAGCAGTTTAGGGGGACAGGGGTTAAGTCTGAATCAGCCCCAGCATTTT.